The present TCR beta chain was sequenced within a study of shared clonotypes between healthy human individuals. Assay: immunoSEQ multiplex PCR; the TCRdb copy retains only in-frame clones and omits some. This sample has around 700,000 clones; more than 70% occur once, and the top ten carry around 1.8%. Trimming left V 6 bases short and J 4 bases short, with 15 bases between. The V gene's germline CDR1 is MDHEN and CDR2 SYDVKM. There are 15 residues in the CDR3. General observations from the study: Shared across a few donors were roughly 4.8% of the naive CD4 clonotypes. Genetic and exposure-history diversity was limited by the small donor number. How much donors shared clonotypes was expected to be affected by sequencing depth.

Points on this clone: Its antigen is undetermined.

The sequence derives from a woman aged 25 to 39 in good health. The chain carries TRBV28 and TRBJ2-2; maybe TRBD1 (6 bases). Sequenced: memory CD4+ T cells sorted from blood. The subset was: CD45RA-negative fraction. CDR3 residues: CASRTYQGSTGELFF. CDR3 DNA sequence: TGTGCCAGCAGGACATATCAGGGGTCCACCGGGGAGCTGTTTTTT.